This TCR beta chain was identified during a study of CD8 T cells in Susac syndrome. Germline CDR1 SEHNR, CDR2 FQNEAQ (reference sequence). Trimming left V 5 bases short and J 6 bases short, with 11 bases between. This CDR3 contains 12 residues. RNA was extracted with the RNeasy kit, and a quantity of roughly 0.5 to 1 ug was reverse transcribed using random hexamers. It was immunoSEQ multiplex PCR that amplified TCR beta CDR3 across 54 Vbeta and 13 Jbeta. TCRdb used MiXCR to reprocess the immunoSEQ multiplex PCR reads, holding one entry per CDR3 protein. The sample records 300,000 to 350,000 distinct CDR3 sequences, roughly nine tenths being singletons. Peripheral blood CD8+ and CD4+ T cells were profiled by TCR beta sequencing. Through negative isolation, CD4+ and CD8+ T cells were obtained, while TEMRA cells were enriched using FACS.

The rearrangement joins TRBV7-9 to TRBJ2-7; D is unclear. This receptor was identified in a human donor with multiple sclerosis. The sample was CD4+ T cells from PBMCs. The CDR3 DNA reads as TGTGCCAGCAGCGACCGAAGGAGCGAGCAGTACTTC. Translation: CASSDRRSEQYF.